This T cell receptor (beta chain) emerged from a study of siplizumab effects on memory and regulatory T cells. Study-wide points: Solely a minor proportion of alloreactive clones could be assigned to unstimulated subsets.

In regard to this clone: No antigen is known for it.

Deletions cut 1 base from V and 6 bases from J, with 16 bases between. This CDR3 spans 16 amino acids. Germline CDR1 is SGHTA and CDR2 is FQGNSA. The method was immunoSEQ multiplex PCR; TCRdb's version includes in-frame clones alone and lacks a portion of them. Among over 85,000 clones, 90% to 95% were seen once, and the ten largest hold over 0.25%. This rearrangement joins TRBV7-2 to TRBJ2-1; D might be TRBD2 (6 bases). Sequencing input: non-Treg CD4+ T cells sorted from blood. This receptor was identified in a human donor in good health. DNA for the CDR3: TGTGCCAGCAGCTTAGTTCCGGGGGAGTTTGGCAATGAGCAGTTCTTC. Its protein product is CASSLVPGEFGNEQFF.